This T cell receptor beta chain appears in the sequencing data of a study of T cells after yellow fever vaccination. The 5'RACE template-switching step produced TCR cDNA and added a universal primer site and UMIs. In TCRdb, the 5' RACE reads were re-called with MiXCR into one record per CDR3 protein. Among about 260,000 distinct CDR3 sequences, about 3.7% were seen once, and the ten largest hold 15% to 20%. Study-wide points: Clonotypes appearing in both CD4 and CD8 compartments existed, and their share was small. In post-booster samples, most primary-vaccination clones reappeared (approximately 95% CD4, 88% CD8).

The junction had 13 bases not matched to a gene; V was cut back by 6 bases and J by 6 bases. This CDR3 comprises 15 residues. CDR1 and CDR2 (germline): DFQATT, SNEGSKA (reference sequence). A few counts support this clonotype. Its target is not known. The rearrangement links TRBV20-1 to TRBJ1-4, with TRBD1 matching 7 bases. Sequenced here: PBMCs, sampled 15 days after the yellow fever booster vaccination. The sequence was collected from a man aged 18 to 30 who received the YFV17D yellow fever vaccine. The CDR3: CSAPWRGRGDEKLFF. The CDR3 nucleotides read TGCAGTGCCCCTTGGAGAGGCAGGGGGGATGAAAAACTGTTTTTT.